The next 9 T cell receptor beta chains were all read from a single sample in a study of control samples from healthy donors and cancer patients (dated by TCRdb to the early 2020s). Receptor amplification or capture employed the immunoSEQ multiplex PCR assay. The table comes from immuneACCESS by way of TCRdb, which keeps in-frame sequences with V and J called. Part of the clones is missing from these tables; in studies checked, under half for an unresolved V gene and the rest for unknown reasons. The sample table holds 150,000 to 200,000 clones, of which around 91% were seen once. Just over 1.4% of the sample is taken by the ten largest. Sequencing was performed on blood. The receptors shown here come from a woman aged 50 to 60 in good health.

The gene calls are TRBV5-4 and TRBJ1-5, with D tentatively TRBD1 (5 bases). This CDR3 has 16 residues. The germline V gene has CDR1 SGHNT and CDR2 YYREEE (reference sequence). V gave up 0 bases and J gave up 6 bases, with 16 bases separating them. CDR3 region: CASSLGGAGLSQPQHF. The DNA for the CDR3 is TGTGCCAGCAGCTTGGGAGGGGCGGGCCTCAGTCAGCCCCAGCATTTT. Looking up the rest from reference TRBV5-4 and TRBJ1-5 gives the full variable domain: ETGVTQSPTHLIKTRGQQVTLRCSSQSGHNTVSWYQQALGQGPQFIFQYYREEENGRGNFPPRFSGLQFPNYSSELNVNALELDDSALYLCASSLGGAGLSQPQHFGDGTRLSIL.

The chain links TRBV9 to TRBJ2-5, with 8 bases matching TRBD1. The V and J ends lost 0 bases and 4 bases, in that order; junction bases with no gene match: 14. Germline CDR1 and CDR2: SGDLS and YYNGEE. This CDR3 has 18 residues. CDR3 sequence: CASSVAPSGGAIGETQYF. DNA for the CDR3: TGTGCCAGCAGCGTAGCACCCTCAGGGGGCGCGATAGGAGAGACCCAGTACTTC.

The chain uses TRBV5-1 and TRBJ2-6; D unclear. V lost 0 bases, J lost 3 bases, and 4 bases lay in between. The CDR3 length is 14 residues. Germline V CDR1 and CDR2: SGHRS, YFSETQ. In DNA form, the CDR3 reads TGCGCCAGCAGCTTGGCCAGTGGGGCCAACGTCCTGACTTTC. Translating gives CASSLASGANVLTF.

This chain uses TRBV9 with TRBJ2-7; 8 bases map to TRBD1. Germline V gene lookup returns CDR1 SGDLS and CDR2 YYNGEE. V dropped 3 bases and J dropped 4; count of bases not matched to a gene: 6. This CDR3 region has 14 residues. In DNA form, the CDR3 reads TGTGCCAGCAGCGCACAGGGGGATAGGTACGAGCAGTACTTC. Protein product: CASSAQGDRYEQYF.

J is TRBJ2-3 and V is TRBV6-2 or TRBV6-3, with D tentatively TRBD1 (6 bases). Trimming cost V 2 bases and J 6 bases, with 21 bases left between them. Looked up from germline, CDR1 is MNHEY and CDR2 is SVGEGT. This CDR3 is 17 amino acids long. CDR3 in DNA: TGTGCCAGCAGTTACCACCTAAAAACGGGAACAGGGGATACGCAGTATTTT. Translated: CASSYHLKTGTGDTQYF.

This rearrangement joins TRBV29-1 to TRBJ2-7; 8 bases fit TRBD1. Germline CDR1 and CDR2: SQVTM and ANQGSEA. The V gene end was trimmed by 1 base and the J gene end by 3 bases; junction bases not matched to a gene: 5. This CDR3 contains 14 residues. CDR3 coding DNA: TGCAGCGTTGAAGTGAGGACAGGGAACTACGAGCAGTACTTC. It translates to CSVEVRTGNYEQYF.

In nucleotides, the CDR3 is TGTGCCAGCAGTGAAAGGGGTATAGATACGCAGTATTTT. Translating gives CASSERGIDTQYF. The chain combines TRBV6-1 with TRBJ2-3, with D possibly matching TRBD1 (5 bases). CDR3 length equals 13 residues. CDR1 and CDR2 from the germline V gene are MNHNS and SASEGT. V lost 2 bases and J 5 bases, leaving 8 bases between the germline ends.

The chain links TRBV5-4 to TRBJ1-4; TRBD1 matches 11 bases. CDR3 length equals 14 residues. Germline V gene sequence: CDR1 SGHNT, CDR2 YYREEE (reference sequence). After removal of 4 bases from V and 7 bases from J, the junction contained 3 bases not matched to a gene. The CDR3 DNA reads TGTGCCAGCAGCCGGGACAGGGGGGGTGAAAAACTGTTTTTT. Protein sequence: CASSRDRGGEKLFF.

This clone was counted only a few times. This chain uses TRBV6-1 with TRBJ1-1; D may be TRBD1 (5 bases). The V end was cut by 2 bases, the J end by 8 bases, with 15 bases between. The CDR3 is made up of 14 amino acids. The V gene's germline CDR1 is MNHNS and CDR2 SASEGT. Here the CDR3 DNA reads TGTGCCAGCAGTGAATTTATCAGGGCACGCGAAGCTTTCTTT. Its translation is CASSEFIRAREAFF.